The present T cell receptor (beta chain) was sequenced within a study of T cells after somatic rescue of genetic block. Clones were sequenced by immunoSEQ multiplex PCR, and TCRdb holds only the in-frame ones, with some missing. Here the sample spans 110,000 or so clones, about 89% being singletons. V was trimmed by 7 bases and J by 8 bases, leaving 12 bases between them. The CDR3 spans 11 residues. From germline, CDR1 is SQVTM and CDR2 ANQGSEA. This clonotype was sampled from a young woman. The chain couples TRBV29-1 to TRBJ2-1; D remains unclear. Sequenced input: peripheral blood mononuclear cells (PBMCs). Here the CDR3 DNA reads TGCAGCGAGGGCAGAACCTATGAGCAGTTCTTC. This gives the protein CSEGRTYEQFF.